This T cell receptor (beta chain) was sequenced during a study of OX40 agonist ivuxolimab in advanced cancers. Assay used: immunoSEQ multiplex PCR; TCRdb lists only in-frame clones, some missing. This sample has under 70,000 clones, with approximately 90% found just once. This clone was found a few times. This specimen was CD4+ or CD8+ T cells sorted from blood, taken in a trial of the OX40 agonist ivuxolimab. The receptor was derived from an adult with an advanced solid tumor such as melanoma, head and neck, liver or kidney cancer.

The CDR3 DNA sequence: TGCGCCAGCAGCTCGGACTGGAGCTCCTACAATGAGCAGTTCTTC. This translates into CASSSDWSSYNEQFF. V gene TRBV5-1 combines with J gene TRBJ2-1, with TRBD2 as a possible D gene (5 bases). The germline V and J ends were trimmed by 3 bases and 0 bases, with 10 bases remaining between them. Looked up from germline, CDR1 is SGHRS and CDR2 is YFSETQ. The CDR3 spans 15 residues.